This T cell receptor beta chain originates from a study of shared clonotypes between healthy human individuals. The V gene lost 0 bases and the J gene lost 1 base, with 9 bases spanning the gap. The CDR3 loop spans 15 amino acids. Samples underwent the assay at deep level. TCRdb's table, derived via immunoSEQ multiplex PCR, lists solely in-frame clones and lacks some. Of around 2.5 million clones listed, roughly 93% were seen once; the top ten hold 0.36%. The clonotype was recovered from a man between 18 and 35 years old in good health. Some clones in this sample may be carry-over from other donors' samples. The chain recombines TRBV23-1 with TRBJ1-1; no definite D call. TRBV23-1 is classed as an ORF, of uncertain function. The sequencing sample was made of naive CD4+ T cells from PBMCs. As for subset: CD45RA+ positively selected. The chain's CDR3 is CASSQSRPENTEAFF. CDR3 nucleotides: TGCGCCAGCAGTCAATCGAGACCGGAGAACACTGAAGCTTTCTTT.